The TCR beta chain described here comes from a study of control samples from healthy donors and cancer patients. The data were produced by immunoSEQ multiplex PCR, yet TCRdb's version contains in-frame clones alone and is incomplete. Of 150,000 to 160,000 clones listed, approximately 96% are singletons. Unmatched junction bases numbered 12, after V lost 0 bases and J lost 7 bases. Germline assignment: CDR1 GTSNPN and CDR2 SVGIG (reference sequence). This CDR3 is built from 16 residues. The TCR comes from a man aged 35 to 55 in good health. Sequencing input: blood. The chain joins TRBV30 to TRBJ2-1; 7 nucleotides match TRBD2. Here the CDR3 DNA reads TGTGCCTGGAGTGTAACGGAGCGGGGATTGCATAATGAGCAGTTCTTC. This encodes CAWSVTERGLHNEQFF.